One and the same sample provided the 16 T cell receptor beta chains below, sequenced in a study of naive and memory T cell subsets. Study-wide points: Especially in CD8 cells, naive repertoires contained a few larger clonotypes, possibly CD45RA-re-expressing memory cells.

Both TRBC1 and TRBC2 were covered by a beta constant-region primer of two equimolar oligonucleotides. Ligated cDNA was amplified by four rounds of PCR with nested alpha and beta constant-region primers and SP2. TCRdb itself ran the UMI-ligation and nested PCR reads through MiXCR, one entry per CDR3 protein. The repertoire holds 140,000 to 150,000 distinct CDR3 sequences, with approximately 22% as singletons. Antigens for these TCRs are unknown. The specimen sequenced was naive CD4+ T cells from blood. These receptors were obtained from a human donor in good health.

This chain connects TRBV5-1 to TRBJ2-7, with TRBD1 matching 8 bases. V trimming: 1 base; J trimming: 2 bases; junction bases outside the gene matches: 5. Germline assignment: CDR1 SGHRS and CDR2 YFSETQ. The CDR3 consists of 15 residues. Here the CDR3 DNA reads TGCGCCAGCAGCTTGTCTGGGACAGGCGCCTACGAGCAGTACTTC. Its protein product is CASSLSGTGAYEQYF.

The chain recombines TRBV14 with TRBJ1-1; D not certain. V lost 2 bases to trimming and J lost 0 bases, with 7 bases between them. The CDR3 sequence is 14 residues long. Germline CDR1 is SGHDN and CDR2 is FVKESK. The CDR3 loop is CASSQLILNTEAFF. In nucleotides, the CDR3 is TGTGCCAGCAGCCAACTCATTCTGAACACTGAAGCTTTCTTT.

The CDR3 DNA reads as TGCAGCGTTGAAACACGACACAACTATGGCTACACCTTC. This gives the protein CSVETRHNYGYTF. The chain has TRBV29-1 and TRBJ1-2, with unresolved D. This CDR3 has 13 amino acids. CDR1 and CDR2 from the germline V gene are SQVTM and ANQGSEA. V was cut by 2 bases and J by 2 bases, with 9 bases left in between.

This clonotype came up a few times. This sequence joins TRBV5-1 and TRBJ2-1; TRBD2 matches 12 bases. Germline CDR1 reads SGHRS; CDR2 reads YFSETQ. CDR3 size: 15 residues. The V segment lost 3 bases and the J segment 9 bases; nucleotides outside the gene matches: 7. The CDR3 is CASSSTSGRYGEQFF. CDR3 DNA: TGCGCCAGCAGCTCGACTAGCGGGAGATATGGTGAGCAGTTCTTC.

This clonotype showed up just a few times. CDR3 sequence (DNA): TGTGCCAGCAGTCGGGGGCGGGAGTACGCCAAAAACATTCAGTACTTC. It translates to CASSRGREYAKNIQYF. V usage is TRBV27 and J usage is TRBJ2-4; D is perhaps TRBD2 (7 bases). The V and J ends lost 5 bases and 1 base respectively, with 15 bases between them. CDR3 length: 16 residues. Germline lookup yields CDR1 MNHEY and CDR2 SMNVEV (reference sequence).

This clonotype showed up just a few times. This chain connects TRBV6-4 to TRBJ2-3; D gene unclear. This CDR3 has 15 amino acids. With 3 bases removed from V and 4 bases from J, the gap between germline ends came to 14 bases. Germline CDR1 reads MRHNA; CDR2 reads SNTAGT. CDR3 sequence: CASSDRPTPADTQYF. In nucleotides, the CDR3 is TGTGCCAGCAGTGATCGACCGACCCCCGCAGATACGCAGTATTTT.

There are a few counts of this clonotype. J is TRBJ2-1 and V is TRBV5-1; 8 nucleotides agree with TRBD2. V shed 0 bases, J shed 7 bases, and the junction held 9 bases outside the gene matches. CDR1 is SGHRS, CDR2 YFSETQ, per germline. The CDR3 consists of 16 residues. The CDR3, as DNA: TGCGCCAGCAGCTTGGGAGCGGGAGTATCGGGTAATGAGCAGTTCTTC. Residues: CASSLGAGVSGNEQFF. Filled out from reference TRBV5-1 and TRBJ2-1, the complete variable domain reads KAGVTQTPRYLIKTRGQQVTLSCSPISGHRSVSWYQQTPGQGLQFLFEYFSETQRNKGNFPGRFSGRQFSNSRSEMNVSTLELGDSALYLCASSLGAGVSGNEQFFGPGTRLTVL.

The rearrangement joins TRBV5-1 to TRBJ2-3; D remains ambiguous. V was cut by 1 base and J by 2 bases, with 14 bases left in between. This CDR3 region has 16 residues. Germline loops: CDR1 SGHRS, CDR2 YFSETQ. CDR3 nucleotides: TGCGCCAGCAGCTTGATGATAGTGGGCATCACAGATACGCAGTATTTT. Its protein is CASSLMIVGITDTQYF. Variable domain in full (rest from reference TRBV5-1 and TRBJ2-3): KAGVTQTPRYLIKTRGQQVTLSCSPISGHRSVSWYQQTPGQGLQFLFEYFSETQRNKGNFPGRFSGRQFSNSRSEMNVSTLELGDSALYLCASSLMIVGITDTQYFGPGTRLTVL.

V and J are TRBV20-1 and TRBJ2-5; D could derive from TRBD1 or TRBD2 (5 bases each). CDR3 size: 14 residues. The ends were cut back, 4 bases at V and 5 bases at J, with 17 bases in the middle. Germline V gene sequence: CDR1 DFQATT, CDR2 SNEGSKA (reference sequence). This CDR3 is CSAMGVLTGETQYF. In DNA, the CDR3 is TGCAGTGCTATGGGGGTTTTGACTGGGGAGACCCAGTACTTC.

There are a few counts of this clonotype. The V and J genes are TRBV12-3 or TRBV12-4 and TRBJ2-4; the D call may be TRBD1 or TRBD2 (5 bases each). V was pared by 6 bases and J by 0 bases, with 12 bases between. The CDR3 length is 15 residues. CDR3 nucleotide sequence: TGTGCCAGCAGCCGGGACCTACTAGCCAAAAACATTCAGTACTTC. This gives the protein CASSRDLLAKNIQYF.

The CDR3 DNA follows: TGTGCCAGCAGTTTGCTAGCGGGAGTCGACACAGATACGCAGTATTTT. It specifies CASSLLAGVDTDTQYF. This sequence joins TRBV27 and TRBJ2-3; 10 nucleotides match TRBD2. This CDR3 is built from 16 residues. Germline-derived CDR1 and CDR2 are MNHEY and SMNVEV (reference sequence). The junction had 5 bases not matched to a gene; V was cut back by 3 bases and J by 2 bases.

This clonotype was recorded many times. The chain has TRBV28 and TRBJ2-1, with 10 bases matching TRBD2. Losses at the gene ends were 4 bases for V and 3 bases for J; bases not matched to a gene: 3. The CDR3 sequence is 15 residues long. Germline V gene lookup returns CDR1 MDHEN and CDR2 SYDVKM. The CDR3 DNA sequence: TGTGCCAGCAGTTCGAGCGGGAGGGGCTACAATGAGCAGTTCTTC. Its translation is CASSSSGRGYNEQFF.

V usage is TRBV7-8 and J usage is TRBJ2-5, with D perhaps given as TRBD1 or TRBD2 (5 bases each). The CDR3 has 15 residues. V dropped 5 bases and J dropped 5 bases, with 18 bases sitting between them. The germline gives CDR1 SGHVS, CDR2 FQNEAQ. CDR3 nucleotides: TGTGCCAGCAGCGCGACGACCCCATGGGGGGAGACCCAGTACTTC. Amino acid sequence: CASSATTPWGETQYF.

This clonotype was counted between two and nine times. CDR3 region: CASSLELRSYEQYF. The CDR3 bases are TGTGCCAGCAGCTTGGAGCTTCGCAGCTACGAGCAGTACTTC. The chain uses TRBV5-5 and TRBJ2-7; D remains ambiguous. Per the germline V gene, CDR1 is SGHKS and CDR2 is YYEKEE (reference sequence). This CDR3 spans 14 amino acids. Trimming took 0 bases from V and 3 from J, leaving 10 bases between them.

This clonotype occurred a few times. This rearrangement joins TRBV6-1 to TRBJ2-3, with 12 bases identical to TRBD2. After removal of 6 bases from V and 0 bases from J, the junction contained 10 bases not matched to a gene. This CDR3 spans 18 amino acids. The V gene's germline CDR1 is MNHNS and CDR2 SASEGT. CDR3 sequence: CASSPLAGGGTSTDTQYF. As DNA, the CDR3 is TGTGCCAGCAGCCCTCTAGCGGGAGGGGGGACTAGCACAGATACGCAGTATTTT.

As for this clonotype: At one of its ends the junction is not consistent with the germline gene, which may arise from a read error. The chain carries TRBV28 and TRBJ1-2; the match to TRBD1 covers 8 bases. Germline V gene lookup returns CDR1 MDHEN and CDR2 SYDVKM. This CDR3 region has 16 residues. CDR3 nucleotides: TGTGCCAGCAGTTTACACGCAGGGGGCGCCAACTCTGGCTACACCTTC. It is translated as CASSLHAGGANSGYTF.